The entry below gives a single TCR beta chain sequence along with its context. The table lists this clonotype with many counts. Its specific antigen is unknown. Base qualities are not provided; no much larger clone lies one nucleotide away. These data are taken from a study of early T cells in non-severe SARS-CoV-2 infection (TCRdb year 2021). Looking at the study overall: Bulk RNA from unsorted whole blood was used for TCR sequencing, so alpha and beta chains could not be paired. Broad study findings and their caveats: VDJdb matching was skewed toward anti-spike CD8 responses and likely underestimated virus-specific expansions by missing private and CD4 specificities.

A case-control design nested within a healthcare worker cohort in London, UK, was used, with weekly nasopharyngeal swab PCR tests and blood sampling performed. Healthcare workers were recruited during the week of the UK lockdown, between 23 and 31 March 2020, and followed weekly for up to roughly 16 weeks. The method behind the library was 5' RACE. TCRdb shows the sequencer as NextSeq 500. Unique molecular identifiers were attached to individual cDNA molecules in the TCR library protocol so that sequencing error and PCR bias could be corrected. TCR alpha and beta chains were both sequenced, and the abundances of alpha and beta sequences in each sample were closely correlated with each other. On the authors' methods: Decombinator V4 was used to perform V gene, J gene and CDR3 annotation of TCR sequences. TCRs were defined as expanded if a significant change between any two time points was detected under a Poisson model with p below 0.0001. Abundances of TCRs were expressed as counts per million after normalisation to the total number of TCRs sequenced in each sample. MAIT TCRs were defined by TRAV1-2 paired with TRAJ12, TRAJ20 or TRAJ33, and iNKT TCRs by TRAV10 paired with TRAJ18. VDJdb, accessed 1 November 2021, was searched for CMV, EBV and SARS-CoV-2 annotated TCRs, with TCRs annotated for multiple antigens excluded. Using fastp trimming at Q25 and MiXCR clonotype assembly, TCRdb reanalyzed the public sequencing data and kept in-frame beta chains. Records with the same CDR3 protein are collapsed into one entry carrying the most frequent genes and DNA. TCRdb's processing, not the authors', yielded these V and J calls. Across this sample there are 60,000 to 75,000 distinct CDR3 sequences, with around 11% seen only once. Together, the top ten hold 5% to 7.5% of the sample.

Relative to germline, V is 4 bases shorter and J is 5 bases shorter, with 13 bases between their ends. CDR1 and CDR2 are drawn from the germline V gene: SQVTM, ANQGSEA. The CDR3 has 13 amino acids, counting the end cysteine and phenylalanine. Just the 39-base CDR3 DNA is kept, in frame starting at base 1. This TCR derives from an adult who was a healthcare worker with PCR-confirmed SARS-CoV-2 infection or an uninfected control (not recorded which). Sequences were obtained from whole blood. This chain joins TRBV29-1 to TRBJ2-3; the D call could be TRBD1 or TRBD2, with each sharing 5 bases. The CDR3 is CSVGQGRVDTQYF. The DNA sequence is TGCAGCGTTGGGCAGGGACGGGTAGATACGCAGTATTTT.